This is a list of T cell receptor beta chains from one sample in a study of CD8+CD57+ T cells in acquired aplastic anemia. TCRdb analysed the reads with MiXCR anew, one entry per CDR3 protein. This table holds 150,000 or so distinct CDR3 sequences, about 50% found once. Sequencing used sorted CD4+, CD8+, or CD8+CD57+ T cells (not recorded which) from PBMCs. The receptor source for this set is a human donor with aplastic anemia. The CDR3 runs from the conserved cysteine through the conserved F or W. A D gene is named only where the DNA matches it firmly. The size field is filled for only some rows; it gives once, few, many or a size class.

TRBJ2-3 TRBV30 . . TGTGCCTGGAGTGTAGGAGGGGGCTTCGATACGCAGTATTTT CAWSVGGGFDTQYF
TRBJ2-3 TRBV9 TRBD1 . TGTGCCAGCAGCGACTCGGCGGGCAGGGGGTTAACAGATACGCAGTATTTT CASSDSAGRGLTDTQYF
TRBJ2-7 TRBV7-3 . . TGTGCCAGCAGTTACGGGCCCACTTCCTACGAGCAGTACTTC CASSYGPTSYEQYF
TRBJ1-5 TRBV20-1 . . TGCAGTGCTACCCGGGACAATAGCAATCAGCCCCAGCATTTT CSATRDNSNQPQHF
TRBJ1-2 TRBV30 . few TGTGCCTGGAGTGCCGGGGGTCGGGGGAATGGCTACACCTTC CAWSAGGRGNGYTF
TRBJ2-3 TRBV20-1 TRBD2 many TGCAGCTTAGAGGGGGAACTAGCGGGATCCGATACGCAGTATTTT CSLEGELAGSDTQYF
TRBJ2-3 TRBV7-3 TRBD2 . TGTGCCAGCAGCTCGGTAGCGGGGGGGGCCACAGATACGCAGTATTTT CASSSVAGGATDTQYF
TRBJ2-7 TRBV20-1 . many TGCAGTGCTAGAGATGCGGCAGACTACGAGCAGTACTTC CSARDAADYEQYF
TRBJ2-7 TRBV29-1 . . TGCAGCTTAGATCGGTACGAGCAGTACTTC CSLDRYEQYF
TRBJ2-7 TRBV7-9 TRBD2 many TGTGCCAGCAGCTTAGTAGTAGCGGGAGAGCCCGAGCAGTACTTC CASSLVVAGEPEQYF
TRBJ2-7 TRBV10-3 . . TGTGCCATCAGCCCAGTCCGTGGCGAGCAGTACTTC CAISPVRGEQYF
TRBJ2-7 TRBV7-9 . many TGTGCCAGCAGCCCGTGGGCGCACTCCTACGAGCAGTACTTC CASSPWAHSYEQYF
TRBJ2-5 TRBV5-1 . . TGCGCCAGCAGCTTGGAATGGGAAGAGACCCAGTACTTC CASSLEWEETQYF
TRBJ2-7 TRBV14 TRBD1 many TGTGCCAGCAGCCTAAACCGGGACAGGGACTTTGGGGAGCAGTACTTC CASSLNRDRDFGEQYF
TRBJ2-5 TRBV7-9 TRBD1 . TGTGCCAGCAGCTTAGCTCCAGGGGGCCGGGAGACCCAGTACTTC CASSLAPGGRETQYF
TRBJ2-1 TRBV15 . few TGTGCCACCAGCAGAGTCGATCTGTCCGATGAGCAGTTCTTC CATSRVDLSDEQFF
TRBJ1-1 TRBV30 . many TGTGCCTGGAGTGATGGAATTGGGACTGAAGCTTTCTTT CAWSDGIGTEAFF
TRBJ1-1 TRBV3-1 TRBD1 many TGTGCCAGCAGCCCCGGGACAGGGGACACTGAAGCTTTCTTT CASSPGTGDTEAFF
TRBJ1-1 TRBV7-9 . . TGTGCCAGCAGCTCGAGACCGGACAGTGGGGCTTTCTTT CASSSRPDSGAFF
TRBJ1-5 TRBV7-6 . many TGTGCCAGCAGCTTAGGGGGACGGCCAGGCGGGGTTAATCAGCCCCAGCATTTT CASSLGGRPGGVNQPQHF
TRBJ2-7 TRBV7-9 TRBD2 many TGTGCCAGCAGCCCTAGCGGGAGGGCGTACGAGCAGTACTTC CASSPSGRAYEQYF
TRBJ2-3 TRBV7-9 . . TGTGCCAGCAGCTTAGGAAGGGGCCCTACGCAGTATTTT CASSLGRGPTQYF
TRBJ1-5 TRBV19 . . TGTGCCAGTAGTGTCAGGGGAGGGAGCAATCAGCCCCAGCATTTT CASSVRGGSNQPQHF
TRBJ2-7 TRBV4-1 TRBD1 many TGCGCCAGCAGCCTGCCTGGACAGGGTGGAAACGAGCAGTACTTC CASSLPGQGGNEQYF
TRBJ2-7 TRBV4-1 . many TGCGCCAGCAGCCTAGGAGACGCGCGCGAGCAGTACTTC CASSLGDAREQYF
TRBJ2-7 TRBV15 . . TGTGCCACCAGCTCCGGGACTCCTGGCTCCTACGAGCAGTACTTC CATSSGTPGSYEQYF
TRBJ2-7 TRBV7-6 TRBD1 . TGTGCCAGCAGCTCGGGACAGGGCCCCTACGAGCAGTACTTC CASSSGQGPYEQYF
TRBJ1-6 TRBV2 . . TGTGCCACCGCCCAAAGGGGTAATTCACCCCTCCACTTT CATAQRGNSPLHF
TRBJ1-5 TRBV15 . . TGTGCCACCAGCAGGACAGTCAGCAATCAGCCCCAGCATTTT CATSRTVSNQPQHF
TRBJ1-2 TRBV29-1 . many TGCAGCGTTGAAAAACCCCACTATGGCTACACCTTC CSVEKPHYGYTF
TRBJ2-7 TRBV7-2 . many TGTGCCAGCAGCTCTCTGCCCAAGGGAACCCACGAGCAGTACTTC CASSSLPKGTHEQYF
TRBJ1-5 TRBV10-2 . . TGCGCCAGCAGTGATCATCCGAATCAGCCCCAGCATTTT CASSDHPNQPQHF
TRBJ2-1 TRBV5-4 . . TGTGCCAGCAGCTTGGCCCCGGGAGAGTACAATGAGCAGTTCTTC CASSLAPGEYNEQFF
TRBJ2-1 TRBV11-3 . many TGTGCCAGCAACCACCAAGGTGGACTCCTTCTTGGGAATGAGCAGTTCTTC CASNHQGGLLLGNEQFF
TRBJ1-1 TRBV29-1 . . TGCAGCGTTGTAGGAGGGGCGAAAGCTTTCTTT CSVVGGAKAFF
TRBJ2-7 TRBV30 . many TGTGCCTGGAGTCTAGGCGTGGACGAGCAGTACTTC CAWSLGVDEQYF
TRBJ1-1 TRBV5-1 TRBD1 many TGCGCCAGCAGCTTAGGGGACAGGGCACTAACGGACACTGAAGCTTTCTTT CASSLGDRALTDTEAFF
TRBJ2-7 TRBV20-1 . few TGCAGTGCCATAGTGGCGGGGGCCGGATCCTACGAGCAGTACTTC CSAIVAGAGSYEQYF
TRBJ2-2 TRBV2 . once TGTGCCAGCAGCTTAGTAGTCGCGAACACCGGGGAGCTGTTTTTT CASSLVVANTGELFF
TRBJ2-1 TRBV14 TRBD2 many TGTGCCAGCAGCCAAGGGGAGGGACTAGCGGGAGAAAGGTATGAGCAGTTCTTC CASSQGEGLAGERYEQFF